A single sample is the source of the 21 T cell receptor beta chains below, sequenced in a study of blood T cell repertoires in COVID-19. Using immunoSEQ multiplex PCR, the repertoire was profiled, and TCRdb retains in-frame clones only, with some absent. The table includes approximately 490,000 clones, roughly 87% detected once. The sequenced sample was PBMCs or T cells enriched from blood (not recorded which). These receptors were collected from a young woman who had recovered from COVID-19.

J is TRBJ1-2 and V is TRBV2; TRBD1 is a possible D gene (5 bases). The V gene's germline CDR1 is SNHLY and CDR2 FYNNEI. Trimming removed 4 bases at V and 8 bases at J, with 14 bases between. There are 13 residues in the CDR3. In DNA form, the CDR3 reads TGTGCCAGCAGTGGGGACCAGGGAGGAGGCTACACCTTC. It encodes CASSGDQGGGYTF.

The J gene is TRBJ2-3, the V gene TRBV2, with D perhaps matching TRBD2 (5 bases). Trimming stripped 7 bases from V and 1 base from J, with 12 bases between. Germline CDR1 and CDR2: SNHLY and FYNNEI. This CDR3 comprises 14 residues. Here the CDR3 reads CASMAGTGTDTQYF. The DNA of the CDR3 is TGTGCCAGCATGGCGGGCACAGGCACAGATACGCAGTATTTT.

V usage is TRBV5-4 and J usage is TRBJ1-2; D call uncertain. Germline-derived CDR1 and CDR2 are SGHNT and YYREEE (reference sequence). This CDR3 has 16 amino acids. V shed 3 bases and J shed 0 bases, with 15 bases lying between them. The CDR3 bases are TGTGCCAGCAGCTCTCTCCTCAGTTCATCTAACTATGGCTACACCTTC. Translated, it gives CASSSLLSSSNYGYTF.

The rearrangement uses TRBV27 and TRBJ2-7; perhaps TRBD2 as D (5 bases). The CDR3 loop spans 16 amino acids. Germline assignment: CDR1 MNHEY and CDR2 SMNVEV (reference sequence). The V end was cut by 6 bases, the J end by 6 bases, with 24 bases between. CDR3 sequence: CASRPWAGGLHREQYF. CDR3 coding DNA: TGTGCCAGCAGGCCTTGGGCAGGAGGACTTCATCGCGAGCAGTACTTC.

This chain links TRBV5-5 with TRBJ2-3; the match to TRBD2 covers 9 bases. CDR3 length equals 15 residues. Germline-derived CDR1 and CDR2 are SGHKS and YYEKEE (reference sequence). The junction had 5 bases not matched to a gene; V was cut back by 2 bases and J by 4 bases. The CDR3 loop reads CASSFAGGQADTQYF. CDR3 in DNA: TGTGCCAGCAGCTTCGCGGGGGGGCAGGCAGATACGCAGTATTTT.

The chain joins TRBV7-9 to TRBJ2-7, with D possibly being TRBD2 (6 bases). CDR1 is SEHNR, CDR2 FQNEAQ, per germline (reference sequence). V gave up 3 bases and J gave up 0 bases, with 9 bases separating them. This CDR3 spans 14 amino acids. This CDR3 reads CASSFGGSSYEQYF. CDR3 in DNA: TGTGCCAGCAGCTTTGGAGGGTCCTCCTACGAGCAGTACTTC. Supplemented by reference TRBV7-9 and TRBJ2-7, the full variable domain reads DTGVSQNPRHKITKRGQNVTFRCDPISEHNRLYWYRQTLGQGPEFLTYFQNEAQLEKSRLLSDRFSAERPKGSFSTLEIQRTEQGDSAMYLCASSFGGSSYEQYFGPGTRLTVT.

This clone is a singleton in its sample. Sequence at one end of the junction differs from germline and may be a read error. The chain couples TRBV7-7 to TRBJ2-1, with 9 bases fitting TRBD2. CDR3 length equals 15 residues. Germline CDR1 is SSHAT and CDR2 is FNYEAQ (reference sequence). CDR3 DNA sequence: TGTGCTAGCAGCTTAAGAGCGGGGGGAGGGAATGAGCAGTTCTTC. Translated, it gives CASSLRAGGGNEQFF.

V gene TRBV18 combines with J gene TRBJ2-3; no firm D call. CDR1 and CDR2 (germline): KGHSH, LQKENI. The V end was cut by 6 bases, the J end by 9 bases, with 7 bases between. This CDR3 has 10 amino acids. The CDR3 region is CASSAGTQYF. CDR3 bases: TGTGCCAGCTCGGCCGGGACGCAGTATTTT.

The sample holds a few counts of this clone. This chain uses TRBV25-1 with TRBJ2-1; the match to TRBD2 covers 9 bases. Germline CDR1 and CDR2: MGHDK and SYGVNS. The CDR3 consists of 16 residues. Trimming cost V 3 bases and J 0 bases; bases outside gene matches: 3. CDR3 sequence reads: CASSDSGGHSYNEQFF. CDR3 DNA: TGTGCCAGCAGTGATAGCGGGGGCCACTCCTACAATGAGCAGTTCTTC.

With respect to this clone: Because the CDR3's place on the DNA is in doubt, the DNA is left out and the CDR3 is given as listed by TCRdb. The chain is built from TRBV10-1 and TRBJ1-1. Germline V gene lookup returns CDR1 WNHNN and CDR2 SYGVQD (reference sequence). Including both end residues, the CDR3 is 10 amino acids long. The CDR3 reads CASSVGRGSF.

J is TRBJ1-2 and V is TRBV28; 8 bases map to TRBD1. V was pared by 5 bases and J by 4 bases, with 3 bases of the junction left unmatched. Germline values: CDR1 MDHEN, CDR2 SYDVKM. The CDR3 has 13 amino acids. CDR3: CASSQDRVYGYTF. For the CDR3, the DNA is TGTGCCAGCAGTCAGGACAGGGTCTATGGCTACACCTTC.

This clone was recorded once. The chain couples TRBV4-1 to TRBJ1-5; TRBD1 agrees at 12 bases. J was trimmed by 4 bases and V by 4 bases; bases with no gene match: 2. Germline V gives CDR1 MGHRA, CDR2 YSYEKL. This CDR3 is built from 15 residues. The DNA of the CDR3 is TGCGCCAGCAGCCTGGGACAGGGGGCGAATCAGCCCCAGCATTTT. Protein: CASSLGQGANQPQHF.

V and J are TRBV18 and TRBJ1-3; a weak D match, TRBD1 (6 bases). The CDR3 extends over 16 amino acids. V was pared by 3 bases and J by 0 bases, with 12 bases between. Germline V gene data show CDR1 as KGHSH and CDR2 as LQKENI. CDR3 region: CASSPAPDSSGNTIYF. The CDR3 region has the DNA TGTGCCAGCTCACCCGCCCCGGACAGCTCTGGAAACACCATATATTTT.

The chain has TRBV30 and TRBJ1-3, with 12 positions matching TRBD1. Germline V CDR1 and CDR2: GTSNPN, SVGIG (reference sequence). The CDR3 consists of 15 residues. The trim removed 1 base at V and 4 bases at J, leaving 2 bases unmatched. CDR3 bases: TGTGCCTGGAGTGGGGACAGGGGGCCAGGAAACACCATATATTTT. This translates into CAWSGDRGPGNTIYF.

The rearrangement joins TRBV9 to TRBJ2-1; TRBD1 agrees at 7 bases. The ends lost 6 bases at V and 6 bases at J; junction bases unmatched: 9. CDR1 is SGDLS, CDR2 YYNGEE, per germline. The CDR3 has 14 amino acids. The CDR3 nucleotides read TGTGCCAGCAACCCGAGACAGGGAACCAATGAGCAGTTCTTC. It encodes CASNPRQGTNEQFF.

V is TRBV5-5 and J is TRBJ2-7; 8 nucleotides agree with TRBD1. Germline-derived CDR1 and CDR2 are SGHKS and YYEKEE (reference sequence). V lost 4 bases, J lost 0 bases, and 9 bases stayed unmatched. CDR3 length: 16 amino acids. In nucleotides, the CDR3 is TGTGCCAGCAGCCCCCGGACAGGGACCTTCTCCTACGAGCAGTACTTC. The encoded protein is CASSPRTGTFSYEQYF.

The chain is built from TRBV10-1 and TRBJ1-5; D is unclear. V was trimmed by 3 bases and J by 0 bases, leaving 15 bases between them. This CDR3 spans 17 amino acids. CDR1 is WNHNN, CDR2 SYGVQD, per germline (reference sequence). The CDR3 is CASSDPPGAYSNQPQHF. The CDR3 nucleotides read TGCGCCAGCAGTGACCCACCGGGTGCTTATAGCAATCAGCCCCAGCATTTT.

V usage is TRBV9 and J usage is TRBJ2-3, with D perhaps TRBD1 (6 bases). Germline loops: CDR1 SGDLS, CDR2 YYNGEE. The V and J ends lost 1 base and 4 bases respectively, with 13 bases between them. CDR3 size: 15 residues. CDR3 sequence reads: CASSVTSGGSDTQYF. CDR3 nucleotides: TGTGCCAGCAGCGTAACGAGTGGGGGCTCAGATACGCAGTATTTT.

A word on this clone: This specimen includes other DNA sequences encoding the same CDR3. The V gene is TRBV4-1, the J gene TRBJ2-7, with D possibly matching TRBD2 (6 bases). The CDR3 runs to 15 residues. V lost 0 bases and J lost 3, with 12 bases in between. CDR1 and CDR2 from the germline V gene are MGHRA and YSYEKL. The CDR3 DNA is TGCGCCAGCAGCCAAGAAGGCCTAGCGAACTACGAGCAGTACTTC. Translated: CASSQEGLANYEQYF.

For this clone: Other DNA sequences of this sample code for an identical CDR3. The chain has TRBV2 and TRBJ1-4; D possibly corresponds to TRBD1 (6 bases). CDR1 is SNHLY and CDR2 is FYNNEI in the germline V gene. Trimming left V 3 bases short and J 4 bases short, with 9 bases between. This CDR3 is 14 amino acids long. The CDR3 loop reads CASSEDRGNEKLFF. CDR3 coding DNA: TGTGCCAGCAGTGAGGACAGAGGTAATGAAAAACTGTTTTTT.

This clone was counted between two and nine times. V gene TRBV18 combines with J gene TRBJ1-5; TRBD1 might be the D (5 bases). The CDR3 runs 15 residues. V was shortened by 1 base and J by 4 bases, with 11 bases between the two germline ends. Germline values: CDR1 KGHSH, CDR2 LQKENI. The CDR3 bases are TGTGCCAGCTCACCACGGGGGGGAAGAAATCAGCCCCAGCATTTT. It is translated as CASSPRGGRNQPQHF.